The present TCR beta chain was sequenced within a study of graft-versus-host responses after intestinal transplantation. Study at large: Every one of the recipients received anti-thymocyte globulin induction and afterwards took tacrolimus and steroids for roughly three years.

About this clone: Its antigen is undetermined.

CDR3 length: 14 amino acids. Germline-derived CDR1 and CDR2 are KGHSH and LQKENI. The V segment lost 4 bases and the J segment 3 bases; nucleotides outside the gene matches: 5. Measured with immunoSEQ multiplex PCR; TCRdb has only the in-frame clones, and not every one. The sample lists fewer than 95,000 clones, over 90% occurring once. The rearrangement joins TRBV18 to TRBJ2-5; TRBD1 aligns across 7 bases. The specimen comprised unstimulated CD4+ T cells sorted from spleen or lymph node cells, sampled before transplant. The clonotype comes from a human donor who was the organ donor for an intestinal transplant. The CDR3 is CASSQRQGEETQYF. The CDR3 DNA reads TGTGCCAGCTCACAACGACAGGGTGAAGAGACCCAGTACTTC.